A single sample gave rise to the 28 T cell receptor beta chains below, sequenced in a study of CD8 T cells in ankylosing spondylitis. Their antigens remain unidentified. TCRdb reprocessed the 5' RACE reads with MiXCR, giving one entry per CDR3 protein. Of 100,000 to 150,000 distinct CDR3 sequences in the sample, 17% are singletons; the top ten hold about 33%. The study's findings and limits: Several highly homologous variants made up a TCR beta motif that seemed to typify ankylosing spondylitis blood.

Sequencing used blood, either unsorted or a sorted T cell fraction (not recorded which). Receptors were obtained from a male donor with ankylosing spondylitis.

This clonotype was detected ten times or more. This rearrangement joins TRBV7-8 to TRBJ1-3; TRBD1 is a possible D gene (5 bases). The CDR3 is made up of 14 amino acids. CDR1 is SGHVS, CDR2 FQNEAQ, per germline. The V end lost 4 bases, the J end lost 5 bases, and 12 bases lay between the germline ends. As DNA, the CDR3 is TGTGCCAGCAGCTCCCGACAGCGGCGAAACACCATATATTTT. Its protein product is CASSSRQRRNTIYF.

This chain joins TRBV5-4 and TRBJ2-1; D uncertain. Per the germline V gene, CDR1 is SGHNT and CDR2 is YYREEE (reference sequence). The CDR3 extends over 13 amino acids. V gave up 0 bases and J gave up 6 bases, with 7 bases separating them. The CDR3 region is CASSLDTVNEQFF. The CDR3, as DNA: TGTGCCAGCAGCTTGGATACAGTCAATGAGCAGTTCTTC.

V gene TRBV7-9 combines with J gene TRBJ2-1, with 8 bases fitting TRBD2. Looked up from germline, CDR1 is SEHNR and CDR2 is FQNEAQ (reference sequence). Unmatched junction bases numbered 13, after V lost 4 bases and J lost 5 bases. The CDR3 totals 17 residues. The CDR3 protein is CASSWGLGPALDNEQFF. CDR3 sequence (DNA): TGTGCCAGCAGCTGGGGACTAGGTCCCGCCTTGGACAATGAGCAGTTCTTC.

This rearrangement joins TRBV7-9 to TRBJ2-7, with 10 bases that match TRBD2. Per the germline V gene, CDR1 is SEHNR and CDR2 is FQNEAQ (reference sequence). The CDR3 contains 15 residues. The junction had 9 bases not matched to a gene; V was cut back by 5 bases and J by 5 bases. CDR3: CASSPPGTSVDEQYF. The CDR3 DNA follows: TGTGCCAGCAGCCCCCCGGGGACTAGCGTCGACGAGCAGTACTTC. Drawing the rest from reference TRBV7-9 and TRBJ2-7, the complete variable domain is DTGVSQNPRHKITKRGQNVTFRCDPISEHNRLYWYRQTLGQGPEFLTYFQNEAQLEKSRLLSDRFSAERPKGSFSTLEIQRTEQGDSAMYLCASSPPGTSVDEQYFGPGTRLTVT.

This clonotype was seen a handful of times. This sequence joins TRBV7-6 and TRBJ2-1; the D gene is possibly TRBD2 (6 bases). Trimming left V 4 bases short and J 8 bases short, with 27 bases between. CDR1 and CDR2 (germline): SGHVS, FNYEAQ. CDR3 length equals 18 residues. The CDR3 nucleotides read TGTGCCAGCAGCTCCCCCGGCAGCGGCCTAGCGTTCTCCGATGAGCAGTTCTTC. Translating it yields CASSSPGSGLAFSDEQFF.

CDR3 coding DNA: TGCAGTGCCCAGACAGGGGGTGGGGGCAATCAGCCCCAGCATTTT. It translates to CSAQTGGGGNQPQHF. The chain links TRBV20-1 to TRBJ1-5, with 9 bases identical to TRBD1. CDR1 DFQATT and CDR2 SNEGSKA come from the germline V gene (reference sequence). This CDR3 has 15 amino acids. The trim removed 6 bases at V and 2 bases at J, leaving 8 bases unmatched.

The DNA for the CDR3 is TGTGCCAGCAAAACAGGGGCTCGCAATGGCTACACCTTC. Amino acid sequence: CASKTGARNGYTF. This chain joins TRBV27 and TRBJ1-2; 7 nucleotides match TRBD1. CDR1 and CDR2 (germline): MNHEY, SMNVEV (reference sequence). The V gene end was trimmed by 7 bases and the J gene end by 6 bases; junction bases not matched to a gene: 8. The CDR3 extends over 13 amino acids.

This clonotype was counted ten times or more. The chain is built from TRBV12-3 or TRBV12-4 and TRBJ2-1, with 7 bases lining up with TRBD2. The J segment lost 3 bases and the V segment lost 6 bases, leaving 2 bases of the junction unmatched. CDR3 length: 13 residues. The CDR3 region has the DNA TGTGCCAGCAGACAGCGGGACTACAATGAGCAGTTCTTC. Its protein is CASRQRDYNEQFF.

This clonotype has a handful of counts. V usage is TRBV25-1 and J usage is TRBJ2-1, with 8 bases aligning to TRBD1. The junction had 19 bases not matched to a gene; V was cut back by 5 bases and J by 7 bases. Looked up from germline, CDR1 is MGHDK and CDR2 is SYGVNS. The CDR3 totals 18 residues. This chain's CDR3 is CASSSVIGVGDRNNEQFF. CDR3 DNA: TGTGCCAGCAGTTCGGTTATTGGGGTAGGGGACAGGAATAATGAGCAGTTCTTC.

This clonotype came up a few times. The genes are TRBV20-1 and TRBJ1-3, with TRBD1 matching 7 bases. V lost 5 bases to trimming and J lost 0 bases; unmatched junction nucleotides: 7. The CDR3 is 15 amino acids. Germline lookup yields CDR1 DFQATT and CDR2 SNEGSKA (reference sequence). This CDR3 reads CSAPTTGSSGNTIYF. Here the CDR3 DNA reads TGCAGTGCTCCCACGACAGGGAGCTCTGGAAACACCATATATTTT.

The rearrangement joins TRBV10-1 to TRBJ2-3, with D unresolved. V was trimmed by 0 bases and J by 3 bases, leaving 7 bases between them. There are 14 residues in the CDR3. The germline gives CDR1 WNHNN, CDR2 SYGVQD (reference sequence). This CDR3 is CASSESRFTDTQYF. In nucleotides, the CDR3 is TGCGCCAGCAGTGAGTCACGGTTTACAGATACGCAGTATTTT.

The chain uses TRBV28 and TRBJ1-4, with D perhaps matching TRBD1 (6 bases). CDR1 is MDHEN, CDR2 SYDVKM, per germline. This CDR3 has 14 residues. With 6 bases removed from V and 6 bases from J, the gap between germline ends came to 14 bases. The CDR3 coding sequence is TGTGCCAGCAGCCTCAGGGGCAGTGATGAAAAACTGTTTTTT. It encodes CASSLRGSDEKLFF.

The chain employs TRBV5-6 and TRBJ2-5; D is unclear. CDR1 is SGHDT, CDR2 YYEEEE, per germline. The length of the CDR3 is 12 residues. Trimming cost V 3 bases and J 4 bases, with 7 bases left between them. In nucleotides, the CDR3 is TGTGCCAGCAGCTGGAGTGGAGAGACCCAGTACTTC. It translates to CASSWSGETQYF. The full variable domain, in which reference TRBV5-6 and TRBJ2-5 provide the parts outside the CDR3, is DAGVTQSPTHLIKTRGQQVTLRCSPKSGHDTVSWYQQALGQGPQFIFQYYEEEERQRGNFPDRFSGHQFPNYSSELNVNALLLGDSALYLCASSWSGETQYFGPGTRLLVL.

This CDR3 is CASSDRGQNIQYF. Written as DNA, the CDR3 is TGTGCCAGCAGCGACAGGGGGCAAAACATTCAGTACTTC. This sequence joins TRBV27 and TRBJ2-4; 10 positions match TRBD1. The CDR3 is made up of 13 amino acids. J was trimmed by 5 bases and V by 6 bases; bases with no gene match: 1. CDR1 and CDR2 (germline): MNHEY, SMNVEV (reference sequence).

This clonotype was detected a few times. The CDR3 loop is CASSWDRQETQYF. The CDR3 bases are TGTGCCAGCAGCTGGGACAGGCAAGAGACCCAGTACTTC. The chain is built from TRBV7-8 and TRBJ2-5, with TRBD1 matching over 8 bases. The V segment lost 4 bases and the J segment 2 bases; nucleotides outside the gene matches: 0. The CDR3 is 13 amino acids. From germline, CDR1 is SGHVS and CDR2 FQNEAQ.

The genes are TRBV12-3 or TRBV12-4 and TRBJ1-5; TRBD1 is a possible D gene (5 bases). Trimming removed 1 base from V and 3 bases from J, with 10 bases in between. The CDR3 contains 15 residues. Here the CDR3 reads CASSLGGGYNQPQHF. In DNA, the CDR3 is TGTGCCAGCAGTTTAGGTGGGGGGTACAATCAGCCCCAGCATTTT.

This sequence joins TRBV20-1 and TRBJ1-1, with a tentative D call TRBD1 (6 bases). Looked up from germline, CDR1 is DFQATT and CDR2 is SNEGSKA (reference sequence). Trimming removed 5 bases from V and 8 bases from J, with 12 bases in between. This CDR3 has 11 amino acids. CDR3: CSAYRVPEAFF. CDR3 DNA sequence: TGCAGTGCTTACAGGGTCCCGGAAGCTTTCTTT.

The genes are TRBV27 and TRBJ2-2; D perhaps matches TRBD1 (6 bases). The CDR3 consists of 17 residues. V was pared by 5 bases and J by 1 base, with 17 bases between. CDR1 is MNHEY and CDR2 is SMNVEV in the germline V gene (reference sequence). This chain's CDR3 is CASSAFYRAQNTGELFF. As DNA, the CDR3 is TGTGCCAGCAGTGCCTTCTACAGGGCCCAGAACACCGGGGAGCTGTTTTTT.

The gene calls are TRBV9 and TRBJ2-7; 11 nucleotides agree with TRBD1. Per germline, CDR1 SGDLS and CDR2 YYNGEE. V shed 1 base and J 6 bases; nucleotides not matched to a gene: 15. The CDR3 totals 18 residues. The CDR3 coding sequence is TGTGCCAGCAGCGTAAGCCCTTCTCGGACAGGGGGCGCGGGCGAGCAGTACTTC. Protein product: CASSVSPSRTGGAGEQYF.

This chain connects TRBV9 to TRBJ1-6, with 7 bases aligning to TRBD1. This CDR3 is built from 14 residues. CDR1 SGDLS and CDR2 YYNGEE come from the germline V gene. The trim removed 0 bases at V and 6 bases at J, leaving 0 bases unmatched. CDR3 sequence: CASSVGQGNSPLHF. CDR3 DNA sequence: TGTGCCAGCAGCGTAGGACAGGGTAATTCACCCCTCCACTTT.

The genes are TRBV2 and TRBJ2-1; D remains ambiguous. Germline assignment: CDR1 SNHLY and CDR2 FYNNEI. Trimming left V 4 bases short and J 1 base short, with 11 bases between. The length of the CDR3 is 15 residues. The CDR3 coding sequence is TGTGCCAGCAGTGCCGGCTACAGTTCCTACAATGAGCAGTTCTTC. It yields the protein CASSAGYSSYNEQFF.

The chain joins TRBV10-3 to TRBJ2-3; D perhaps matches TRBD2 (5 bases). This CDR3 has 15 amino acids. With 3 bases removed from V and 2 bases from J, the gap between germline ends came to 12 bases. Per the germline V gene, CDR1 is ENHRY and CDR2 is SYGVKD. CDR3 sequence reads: CAISESGGPTDTQYF. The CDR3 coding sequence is TGTGCCATCAGTGAATCTGGAGGCCCCACAGATACGCAGTATTTT.

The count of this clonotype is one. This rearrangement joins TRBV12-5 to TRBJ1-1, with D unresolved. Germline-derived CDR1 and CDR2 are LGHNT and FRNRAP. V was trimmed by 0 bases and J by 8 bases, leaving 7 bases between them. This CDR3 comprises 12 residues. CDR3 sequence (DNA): TGTGCTAGTGGTTTGGTAGGCAGCGAAGCTTTCTTT. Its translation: CASGLVGSEAFF. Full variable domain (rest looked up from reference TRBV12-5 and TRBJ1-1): DARVTQTPRHKVTEMGQEVTMRCQPILGHNTVFWYRQTMMQGLELLAYFRNRAPLDDSGMPKDRFSAEMPDATLATLKIQPSEPRDSAVYFCASGLVGSEAFFGQGTRLTVV.

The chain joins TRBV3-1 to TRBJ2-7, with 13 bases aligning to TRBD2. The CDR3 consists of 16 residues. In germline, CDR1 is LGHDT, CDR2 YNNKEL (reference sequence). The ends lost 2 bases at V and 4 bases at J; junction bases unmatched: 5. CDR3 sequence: CASSQPLGLAGYEQYF. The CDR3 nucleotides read TGTGCCAGCAGCCAACCCTTGGGACTAGCGGGGTACGAGCAGTACTTC.

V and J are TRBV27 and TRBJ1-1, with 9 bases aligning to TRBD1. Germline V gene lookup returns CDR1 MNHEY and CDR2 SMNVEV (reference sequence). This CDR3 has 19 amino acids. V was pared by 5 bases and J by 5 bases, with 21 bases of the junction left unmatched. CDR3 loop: CASSQYPPGQGLLGTEAFF. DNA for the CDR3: TGTGCCAGCAGTCAATACCCTCCGGGACAGGGTCTTTTAGGGACTGAAGCTTTCTTT.

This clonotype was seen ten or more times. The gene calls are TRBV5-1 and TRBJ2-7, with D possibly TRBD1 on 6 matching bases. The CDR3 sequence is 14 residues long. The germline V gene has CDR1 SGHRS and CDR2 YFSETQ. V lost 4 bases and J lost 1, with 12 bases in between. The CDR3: CASSPFDRSYEQYF. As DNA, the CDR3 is TGCGCCAGCAGCCCATTCGACAGGTCCTACGAGCAGTACTTC.

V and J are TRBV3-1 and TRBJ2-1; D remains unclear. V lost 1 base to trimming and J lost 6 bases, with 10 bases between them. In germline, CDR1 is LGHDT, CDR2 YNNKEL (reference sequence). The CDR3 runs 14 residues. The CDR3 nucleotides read TGTGCCAGCAGCCAAGTCGCGGTAGGCAATGAGCAGTTCTTC. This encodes CASSQVAVGNEQFF.

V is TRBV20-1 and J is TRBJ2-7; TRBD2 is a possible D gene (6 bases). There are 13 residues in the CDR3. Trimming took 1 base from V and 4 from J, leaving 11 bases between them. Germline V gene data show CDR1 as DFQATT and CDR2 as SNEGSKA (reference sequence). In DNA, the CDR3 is TGCAGTGCTAGAGCTGTGGGGGGTTACGAGCAGTACTTC. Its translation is CSARAVGGYEQYF.